The entry below describes one T cell receptor (beta chain). What it binds is not known. In the PCR, 60 Vbeta and 13 Jbeta primers were used. Data came from immunoSEQ multiplex PCR; TCRdb stores just in-frame clones and leaves some out. The sample lists around 160,000 clones; roughly four fifths were seen once. The data were taken from a study of cytomegalovirus exposure and HLA in healthy donors. At the level of the study: Some 80 million unique TCR sequences came from HLA-typed donors in an early release.

Study-level findings and limits: Most CMV-associated TCR beta chains appeared HLA-restricted in a later analysis.

Germline V gene lookup returns CDR1 MNHEY and CDR2 SVGAGI. CDR3 length: 14 residues. V shed 8 bases, J shed 5 bases, and the junction held 8 bases outside the gene matches. This sequence originates from a man aged 35-49 years in good health and CMV-seropositive. The sequencing input was PBMCs. The chain links TRBV6-5 to TRBJ1-5; 8 bases align to TRBD1. The CDR3 nucleotides read TGTGCCAGCTCACCCGGACAGGGAGATCAGCCCCAGCATTTT. Translation gives CASSPGQGDQPQHF.